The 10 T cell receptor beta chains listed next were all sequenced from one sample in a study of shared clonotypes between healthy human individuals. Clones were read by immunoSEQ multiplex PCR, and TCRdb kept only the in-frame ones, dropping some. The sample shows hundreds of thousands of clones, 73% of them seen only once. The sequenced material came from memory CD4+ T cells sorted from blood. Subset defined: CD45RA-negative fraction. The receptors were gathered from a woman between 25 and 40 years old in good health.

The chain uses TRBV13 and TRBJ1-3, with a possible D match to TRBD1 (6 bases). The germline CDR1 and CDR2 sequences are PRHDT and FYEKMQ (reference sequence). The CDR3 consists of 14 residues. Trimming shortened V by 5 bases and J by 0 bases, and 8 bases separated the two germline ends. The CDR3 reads CASSRRGSGNTIYF. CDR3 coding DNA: TGTGCCAGCAGCCGCAGGGGCTCTGGAAACACCATATATTTT. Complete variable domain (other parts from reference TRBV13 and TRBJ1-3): AAGVIQSPRHLIKEKRETATLKCYPIPRHDTVYWYQQGPGQDPQFLISFYEKMQSDKGSIPDRFSAQQFSDYHSELNMSSLELGDSALYFCASSRRGSGNTIYFGEGSWLTVV.

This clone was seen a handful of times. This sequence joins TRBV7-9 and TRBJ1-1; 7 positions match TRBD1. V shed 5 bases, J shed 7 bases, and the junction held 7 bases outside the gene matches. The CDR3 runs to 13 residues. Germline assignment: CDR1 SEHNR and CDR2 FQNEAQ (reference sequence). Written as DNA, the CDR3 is TGTGCCAGCAGCCTACAGGGGCCTAATGAAGCTTTCTTT. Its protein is CASSLQGPNEAFF.

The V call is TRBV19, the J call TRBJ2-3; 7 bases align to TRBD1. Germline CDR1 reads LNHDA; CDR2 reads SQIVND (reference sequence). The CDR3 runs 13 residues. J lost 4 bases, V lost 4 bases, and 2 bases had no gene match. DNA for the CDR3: TGTGCCAGTAGTAGACAGGGCCCAGATACGCAGTATTTT. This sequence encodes CASSRQGPDTQYF.

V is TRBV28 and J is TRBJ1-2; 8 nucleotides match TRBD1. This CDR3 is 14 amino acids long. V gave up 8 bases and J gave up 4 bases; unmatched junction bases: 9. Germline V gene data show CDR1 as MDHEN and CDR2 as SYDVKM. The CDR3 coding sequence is TGTGCCAGCGGAACCGGACAGGGCACCTATGGCTACACCTTC. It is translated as CASGTGQGTYGYTF.

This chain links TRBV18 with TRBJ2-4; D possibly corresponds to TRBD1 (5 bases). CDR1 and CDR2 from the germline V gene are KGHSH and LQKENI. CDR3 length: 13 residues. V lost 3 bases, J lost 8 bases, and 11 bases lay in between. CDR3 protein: CASSPQPRDIQYF. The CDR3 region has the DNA TGTGCCAGCTCACCCCAACCCAGGGACATTCAGTACTTC.

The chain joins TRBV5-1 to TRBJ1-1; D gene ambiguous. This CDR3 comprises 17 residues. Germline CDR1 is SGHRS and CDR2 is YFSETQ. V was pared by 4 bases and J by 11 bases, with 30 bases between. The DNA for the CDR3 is TGCGCCAGCAGCCAAGGACCAGATGGGCGCCCAAAACTCGGCGCTTTCTTT. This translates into CASSQGPDGRPKLGAFF.

This chain's CDR3 is CASSRRGQETQYF. Here the CDR3 DNA reads TGTGCCAGTAGTAGGAGGGGACAAGAGACCCAGTACTTC. The V call is TRBV19, the J call TRBJ2-5; possibly TRBD2 for D (6 bases). The CDR3 consists of 13 residues. Trimming shortened V by 4 bases and J by 2 bases, and 8 bases separated the two germline ends. Germline lookup yields CDR1 LNHDA and CDR2 SQIVND (reference sequence).

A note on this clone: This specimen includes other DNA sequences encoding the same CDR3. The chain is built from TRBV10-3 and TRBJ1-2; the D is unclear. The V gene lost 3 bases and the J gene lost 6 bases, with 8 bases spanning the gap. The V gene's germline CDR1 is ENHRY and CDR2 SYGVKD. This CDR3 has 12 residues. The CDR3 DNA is TGTGCCATCAGTGATAGAGCAAATGGCTACACCTTC. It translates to CAISDRANGYTF.

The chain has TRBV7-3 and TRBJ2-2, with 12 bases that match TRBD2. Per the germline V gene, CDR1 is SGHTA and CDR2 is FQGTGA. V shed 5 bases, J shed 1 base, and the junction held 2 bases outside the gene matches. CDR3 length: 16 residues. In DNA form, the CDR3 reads TGTGCCAGCAGCAAGACTAGCGGGAGGAACACCGGGGAGCTGTTTTTT. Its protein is CASSKTSGRNTGELFF.

CDR3 nucleotides: TGTGCCAGCAGTGGGTCTGACACTGAAGCTTTCTTT. Translation: CASSGSDTEAFF. The chain links TRBV6-1 to TRBJ1-1; no clear D gene. This CDR3 is 12 amino acids long. The V end was cut by 4 bases, the J end by 3 bases, with 6 bases between. Germline assignment: CDR1 MNHNS and CDR2 SASEGT.